Each of the 27 T cell receptor beta chains below was sequenced from the same sample in a study of cytomegalovirus exposure and HLA in healthy donors (dated by TCRdb to about 2017). Library preparation used the immunoSEQ multiplex PCR assay. For the multiplex PCR, a mixture combining 60 forward primers for TCR Vbeta segments and 13 reverse primers for TCR Jbeta segments was used. This is the immuneACCESS table as TCRdb keeps it, with only in-frame sequences that have V and J called. A part of the clones is gone; compared with another copy, unresolved V genes explain less than half, and the rest is unexplained. This sample is represented by under 200,000 clones; approximately 86% of them were singletons. The top ten clones comprise approximately 2% of the sample. The specimen sequenced was PBMCs. All receptors come from a woman in her late teens or twenties in good health and CMV-seronegative.

The table lists this clone with a few counts. The chain is built from TRBV5-1 and TRBJ1-2, with 9 bases lining up with TRBD1. V was clipped by 0 bases and J by 8 bases; unmatched bases: 8. The CDR3 has 15 amino acids. Per the germline V gene, CDR1 is SGHRS and CDR2 is YFSETQ. The CDR3 region is CASSLAGQGRSGYTF. CDR3 DNA sequence: TGCGCCAGCAGCTTGGCTGGACAGGGGAGGAGCGGCTACACCTTC.

The genes are TRBV27 and TRBJ1-2; 10 bases agree with TRBD1. The CDR3 is 12 residues long. Germline lookup yields CDR1 MNHEY and CDR2 SMNVEV (reference sequence). V was pared by 6 bases and J by 6 bases, with 1 base of the junction left unmatched. CDR3 sequence: CASRGQGNGYTF. The CDR3, as DNA: TGTGCCAGCAGGGGACAGGGGAATGGCTACACCTTC.

The chain recombines TRBV19 with TRBJ2-1; 7 nucleotides align to TRBD1. Germline-derived CDR1 and CDR2 are LNHDA and SQIVND (reference sequence). J gave up 6 bases and V 9 bases, and 8 bases lay outside the gene matches. The CDR3 totals 13 residues. CDR3 sequence reads: CASRDSQFNEQFF. CDR3 bases: TGTGCCAGCCGGGACAGCCAATTCAATGAGCAGTTCTTC.

A note on this clone: Other DNA sequences from this sample encode an identical CDR3 as well. The V call is TRBV18, the J call TRBJ2-7, with D hard to call. This CDR3 region has 12 residues. The germline V and J ends were trimmed by 2 bases and 4 bases, with 6 bases remaining between them. CDR1 and CDR2 from the germline V gene are KGHSH and LQKENI. CDR3 in DNA: TGTGCCAGCTCACCAGGGCATTACGAGCAGTACTTC. Translation: CASSPGHYEQYF.

V gene TRBV29-1 combines with J gene TRBJ2-5; tentatively, D is TRBD1 (6 bases). V shed 6 bases and J shed 11 bases, with 16 bases lying between them. Germline CDR1 reads SQVTM; CDR2 reads ANQGSEA. This CDR3 is 11 amino acids long. Here the CDR3 reads CSVLQGVEQYF. The CDR3, as DNA: TGCAGCGTCTTACAGGGTGTGGAGCAGTACTTC. Full variable domain (remainder filled in from reference TRBV29-1 and TRBJ2-5): SAVISQKPSRDICQRGTSLTIQCQVDSQVTMMFWYRQQPGQSLTLIATANQGSEATYESGFVIDKFPISRPNLTFSTLTVSNMSPEDSSIYLCSVLQGVEQYFGPGTRLLVL.

The rearrangement uses TRBV4-1 and TRBJ2-6; 8 nucleotides agree with TRBD2. The CDR3 is 22 amino acids. Germline V gene lookup returns CDR1 MGHRA and CDR2 YSYEKL. Losses at the gene ends were 2 bases for V and 0 bases for J; bases not matched to a gene: 18. CDR3 nucleotides: TGCGCCAGCAGCCAATTGCTAGCGGGCTTGACCGTGGGCCGCTCTGGGGCCAACGTCCTGACTTTC. It translates to CASSQLLAGLTVGRSGANVLTF.

The V gene is TRBV5-1, the J gene TRBJ1-6; a weak D match, TRBD1 (5 bases). CDR1 is SGHRS and CDR2 is YFSETQ in the germline V gene. CDR3 length equals 16 residues. V was cut by 6 bases and J by 10 bases, with 23 bases left in between. CDR3 bases: TGCGCCAGCACCCTCGGGGGTACGGGTTGGGAATCACCCCTCCACTTT. As protein: CASTLGGTGWESPLHF.

This clone was seen more than once but under ten times. The rearrangement joins TRBV6-1 to TRBJ1-1; D unclear. The CDR3 extends over 15 amino acids. Deletions cut 1 base from V and 0 bases from J, with 9 bases between. CDR1 is MNHNS and CDR2 is SASEGT in the germline V gene. This chain's CDR3 is CASSEERVMNTEAFF. DNA for the CDR3: TGTGCCAGCAGTGAAGAGAGGGTTATGAACACTGAAGCTTTCTTT.

This rearrangement joins TRBV28 to TRBJ2-7; TRBD2 might be the D (6 bases). Germline-derived CDR1 and CDR2 are MDHEN and SYDVKM. CDR3 length: 16 residues. V lost 3 bases and J 2 bases, leaving 17 bases between the germline ends. This chain's CDR3 is CASSLAGGVKTYEQYF. DNA for the CDR3: TGTGCCAGCAGTTTGGCAGGAGGGGTTAAAACCTACGAGCAGTACTTC.

CDR3 nucleotides: TGTGCCAGCTCAGGGTACAATGAGCAGTTCTTC. Encoded protein: CASSGYNEQFF. The gene calls are TRBV7-2 and TRBJ2-1, with D possibly matching TRBD1 (5 bases). The CDR3 has 11 amino acids. In germline, CDR1 is SGHTA, CDR2 FQGNSA. V lost 8 bases to trimming and J lost 4 bases, with 6 bases between them.

CDR3 region: CAWNLLAGGYNEQFF. In DNA, the CDR3 is TGTGCCTGGAATCTCCTAGCGGGGGGCTACAATGAGCAGTTCTTC. The J gene is TRBJ2-1, the V gene TRBV30; 11 bases are shared with TRBD2. The CDR3 spans 15 residues. Germline CDR1 GTSNPN, CDR2 SVGIG (reference sequence). V shed 4 bases and J 3 bases; nucleotides not matched to a gene: 5.

The count of this clone is one. The chain is built from TRBV11-2 and TRBJ1-1; 8 bases map to TRBD1. Trimming took 5 bases from V and 11 from J; bases not matched to a gene: 7. Germline-derived CDR1 and CDR2 are SGHAT and FQNNGV. The CDR3 extends over 12 amino acids. DNA of the CDR3: TGTGCCAGCAGCCAGACAGGGGCTAGCGCTTTCTTT. Encoded protein: CASSQTGASAFF.

The gene calls are TRBV19 and TRBJ2-1; TRBD1 matches at 9 bases. The germline gives CDR1 LNHDA, CDR2 SQIVND (reference sequence). V shed 2 bases and J 7 bases; nucleotides not matched to a gene: 9. The length of the CDR3 is 16 residues. This CDR3 is CASSIMPGQGQNEQFF. The CDR3 bases are TGTGCCAGTAGTATAATGCCGGGACAGGGCCAAAATGAGCAGTTCTTC.

The chain employs TRBV7-8 and TRBJ2-4; 7 nucleotides match TRBD1. The V gene end was trimmed by 4 bases and the J gene end by 3 bases; junction bases not matched to a gene: 3. Germline V lookup: CDR1 SGHVS, CDR2 FQNEAQ. This CDR3 spans 14 amino acids. The CDR3, as DNA: TGTGCCAGCAGCTCACAGGGGAACAAAAACATTCAGTACTTC. Translation: CASSSQGNKNIQYF.

V gene TRBV18 combines with J gene TRBJ1-2, with TRBD1 matching over 7 bases. The CDR3 has 16 residues. Germline assignment: CDR1 KGHSH and CDR2 LQKENI. With 3 bases clipped from V and 1 base from J, the junction kept 8 bases outside the gene matches. CDR3 sequence: CASSPTDRILNYGYTF. As DNA, the CDR3 is TGTGCCAGCTCACCGACGGACAGGATACTTAACTATGGCTACACCTTC.

The J gene is TRBJ2-7, the V gene TRBV9; 10 bases fit TRBD2. Germline V CDR1 and CDR2: SGDLS, YYNGEE. V was pared by 2 bases and J by 6 bases, with 5 bases of the junction left unmatched. The CDR3 extends over 14 amino acids. The CDR3 reads CASSVLAGAGEQYF. CDR3 nucleotides: TGTGCCAGCAGCGTCCTAGCGGGGGCGGGCGAGCAGTACTTC.

The CDR3 nucleotides read TGCGCCAGCAGCCCTATTGTTCTCTATGGCTACACCTTC. Residues: CASSPIVLYGYTF. V is TRBV4-1 and J is TRBJ1-2, with D uncertain. CDR1 and CDR2 from the germline V gene are MGHRA and YSYEKL. V lost 4 bases to trimming and J lost 4 bases, with 10 bases between them. The CDR3 has 13 amino acids.

This clone was seen just once. V usage is TRBV6-4 and J usage is TRBJ1-2; 8 nucleotides line up with TRBD1. The germline CDR1 and CDR2 sequences are MRHNA and SNTAGT. J gave up 2 bases and V 2 bases, and 4 bases lay outside the gene matches. CDR3 length equals 15 residues. This CDR3 is CASSDGQGDNYGYTF. The CDR3, as DNA: TGTGCCAGCAGTGACGGACAGGGAGACAACTATGGCTACACCTTC.

V gene TRBV11-2 combines with J gene TRBJ1-2, with D perhaps TRBD1 (6 bases). This CDR3 is 16 amino acids long. Germline V gene data show CDR1 as SGHAT and CDR2 as FQNNGV. Trimming removed 6 bases at V and 8 bases at J, with 25 bases between. Written as DNA, the CDR3 is TGTGCCAGCAGGGGCCAATACGCAACAGGGTCTCAAGGCTACACCTTC. Protein sequence: CASRGQYATGSQGYTF.

V usage is TRBV11-2 and J usage is TRBJ1-2, with 12 bases aligning to TRBD1. This CDR3 comprises 17 residues. Germline lookup yields CDR1 SGHAT and CDR2 FQNNGV. The V and J ends lost 0 bases and 4 bases, in that order; junction bases with no gene match: 6. CDR3: CASSLDSGTGGAYGYTF. The CDR3 DNA sequence: TGTGCCAGCAGCTTAGATTCCGGGACAGGGGGCGCCTATGGCTACACCTTC.

V gene TRBV5-1 combines with J gene TRBJ1-2; the match to TRBD1 covers 8 bases. Trimming cost V 4 bases and J 8 bases; bases outside gene matches: 7. This CDR3 spans 13 amino acids. Germline assignment: CDR1 SGHRS and CDR2 YFSETQ. DNA for the CDR3: TGCGCCAGCAGCCCTGGACAGGGAGGAGGCTACACCTTC. Amino acid sequence: CASSPGQGGGYTF.

The chain recombines TRBV4-1 with TRBJ2-5; D perhaps matches TRBD2 (6 bases). The CDR3 is made up of 15 amino acids. The germline CDR1 and CDR2 sequences are MGHRA and YSYEKL. Between the trimmed V and J ends, which lost 4 bases and 0 bases, there was a span of 12 bases. The CDR3 DNA sequence: TGCGCCAGCAGCCTACGGAGGGTGTACCAAGAGACCCAGTACTTC. It encodes CASSLRRVYQETQYF.

The chain uses TRBV13 and TRBJ2-3; TRBD2 matches 10 bases. The trim removed 2 bases at V and 8 bases at J, leaving 13 bases unmatched. Germline V CDR1 and CDR2: PRHDT, FYEKMQ (reference sequence). The CDR3 extends over 17 amino acids. CDR3 bases: TGTGCCAGCAGCTTAAGGCTAGCGGGGGTTCCCAGGGGTACGCAGTATTTT. Its protein is CASSLRLAGVPRGTQYF.

This clone was found once. V gene TRBV2 combines with J gene TRBJ2-5, with 7 bases that match TRBD2. V lost 6 bases, J lost 5 bases, and 3 bases stayed unmatched. CDR1 is SNHLY and CDR2 is FYNNEI in the germline V gene. The CDR3 length is 12 residues. The DNA for the CDR3 is TGTGCCAGCAGAGGACTAGGGGAGACCCAGTACTTC. Translating it yields CASRGLGETQYF.

This rearrangement joins TRBV28 to TRBJ2-7; possible D gene TRBD1, 8 bases. The germline V and J ends were trimmed by 8 bases and 7 bases, with 18 bases remaining between them. Germline assignment: CDR1 MDHEN and CDR2 SYDVKM. The CDR3 spans 13 residues. The CDR3 bases are TGTGCCAGCCTGGGAGACAGGGGAGGGGAGCAGTACTTC. Translation: CASLGDRGGEQYF.

The chain recombines TRBV11-2 with TRBJ1-2; possible D gene TRBD1, 5 bases. CDR3 size: 13 residues. Between the trimmed V and J ends, which lost 5 bases and 5 bases, there was a span of 12 bases. Per germline, CDR1 SGHAT and CDR2 FQNNGV. The DNA of the CDR3 is TGTGCCAGCAGCACCCAACAGGCTTATGGCTACACCTTC. Protein product: CASSTQQAYGYTF. Based on the CDR3 plus reference TRBV11-2 and TRBJ1-2, the full variable domain is EAGVAQSPRYKIIEKRQSVAFWCNPISGHATLYWYQQILGQGPKLLIQFQNNGVVDDSQLPKDRFSAERLKGVDSTLKIQPAKLEDSAVYLCASSTQQAYGYTFGSGTRLTVV.

The chain joins TRBV10-3 to TRBJ1-1, with D tentatively TRBD1 (5 bases). In germline, CDR1 is ENHRY, CDR2 SYGVKD. Trimming stripped 8 bases from V and 6 bases from J, with 16 bases between. This CDR3 comprises 13 residues. CDR3 loop: CAISAVTGAEAFF. The CDR3 DNA follows: TGTGCCATCTCGGCCGTTACGGGGGCTGAAGCTTTCTTT.